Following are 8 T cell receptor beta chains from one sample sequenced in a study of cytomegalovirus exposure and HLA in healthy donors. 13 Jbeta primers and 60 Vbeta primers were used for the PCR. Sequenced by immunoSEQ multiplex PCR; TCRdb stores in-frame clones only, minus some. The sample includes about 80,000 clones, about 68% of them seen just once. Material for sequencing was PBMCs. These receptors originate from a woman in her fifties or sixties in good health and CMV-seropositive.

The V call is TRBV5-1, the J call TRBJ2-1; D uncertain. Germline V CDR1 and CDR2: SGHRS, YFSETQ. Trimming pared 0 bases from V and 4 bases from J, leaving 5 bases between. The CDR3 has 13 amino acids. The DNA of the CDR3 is TGCGCCAGCAGCTTGGGGAGTTACAATGAGCAGTTCTTC. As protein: CASSLGSYNEQFF.

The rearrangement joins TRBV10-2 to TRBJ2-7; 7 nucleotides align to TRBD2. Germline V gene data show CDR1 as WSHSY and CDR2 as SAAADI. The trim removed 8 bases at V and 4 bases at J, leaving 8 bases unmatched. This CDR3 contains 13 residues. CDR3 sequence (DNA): TGCGCCAGCTCCCAGCGGGGAAGGTACGAGCAGTACGTC. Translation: CASSQRGRYEQYV.

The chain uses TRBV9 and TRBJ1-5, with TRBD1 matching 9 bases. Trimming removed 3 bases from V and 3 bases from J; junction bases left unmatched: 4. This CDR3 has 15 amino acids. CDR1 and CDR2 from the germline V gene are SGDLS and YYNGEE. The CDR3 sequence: CASSAGQGPNQPQHF. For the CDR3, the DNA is TGTGCCAGCAGCGCCGGACAGGGGCCCAATCAGCCCCAGCATTTT.

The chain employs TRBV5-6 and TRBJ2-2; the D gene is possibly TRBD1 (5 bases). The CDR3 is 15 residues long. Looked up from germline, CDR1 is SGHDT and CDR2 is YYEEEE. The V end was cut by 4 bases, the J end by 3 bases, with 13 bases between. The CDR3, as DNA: TGTGCCAGCAGCGCCAGGGTCTCCGACACCGGGGAGCTGTTTTTT. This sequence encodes CASSARVSDTGELFF. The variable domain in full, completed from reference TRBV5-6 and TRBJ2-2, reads DAGVTQSPTHLIKTRGQQVTLRCSPKSGHDTVSWYQQALGQGPQFIFQYYEEEERQRGNFPDRFSGHQFPNYSSELNVNALLLGDSALYLCASSARVSDTGELFFGEGSRLTVL.

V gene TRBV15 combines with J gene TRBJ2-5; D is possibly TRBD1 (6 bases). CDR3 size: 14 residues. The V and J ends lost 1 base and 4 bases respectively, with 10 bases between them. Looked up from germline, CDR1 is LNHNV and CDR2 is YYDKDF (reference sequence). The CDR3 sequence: CATSRVRGLETQYF. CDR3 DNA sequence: TGTGCCACCAGCAGAGTCAGGGGCCTAGAGACCCAGTACTTC.

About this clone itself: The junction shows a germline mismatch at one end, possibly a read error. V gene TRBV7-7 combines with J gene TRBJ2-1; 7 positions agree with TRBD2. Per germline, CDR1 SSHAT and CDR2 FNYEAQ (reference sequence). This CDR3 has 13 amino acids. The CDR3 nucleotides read TGTGCTAGCAGCTACTGGGGGGGTGATGAGCAGTTCTTC. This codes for CASSYWGGDEQFF.

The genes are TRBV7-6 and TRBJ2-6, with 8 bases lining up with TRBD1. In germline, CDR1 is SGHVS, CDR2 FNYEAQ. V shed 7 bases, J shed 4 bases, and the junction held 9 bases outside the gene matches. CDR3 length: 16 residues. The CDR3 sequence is CASIQTTGAGANVLTF. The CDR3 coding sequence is TGTGCCAGCATCCAGACGACAGGGGCCGGGGCCAACGTCCTGACTTTC. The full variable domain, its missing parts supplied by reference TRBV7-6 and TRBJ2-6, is GAGVSQSPRYKVTKRGQDVALRCDPISGHVSLYWYRQALGQGPEFLTYFNYEAQQDKSGLPNDRFSAERPEGSISTLTIQRTEQRDSAMYRCASIQTTGAGANVLTFGAGSRLTVL.

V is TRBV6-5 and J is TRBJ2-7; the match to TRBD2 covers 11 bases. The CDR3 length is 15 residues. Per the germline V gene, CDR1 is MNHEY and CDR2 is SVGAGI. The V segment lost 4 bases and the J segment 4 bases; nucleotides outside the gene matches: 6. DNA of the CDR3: TGTGCCAGCAGTTCTCTGGGGACTAGCGGTTACGAGCAGTACGTC. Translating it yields CASSSLGTSGYEQYV.